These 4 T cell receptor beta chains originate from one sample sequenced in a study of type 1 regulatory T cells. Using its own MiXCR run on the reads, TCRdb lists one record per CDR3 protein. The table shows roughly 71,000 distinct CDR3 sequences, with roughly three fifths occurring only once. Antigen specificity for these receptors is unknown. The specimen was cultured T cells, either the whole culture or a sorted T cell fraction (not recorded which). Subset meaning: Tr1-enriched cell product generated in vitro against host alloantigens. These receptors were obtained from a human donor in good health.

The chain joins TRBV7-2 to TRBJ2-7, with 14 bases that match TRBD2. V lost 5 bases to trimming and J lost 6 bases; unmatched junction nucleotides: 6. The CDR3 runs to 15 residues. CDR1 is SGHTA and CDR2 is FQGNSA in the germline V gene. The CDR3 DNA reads TGTGCCAGCAGCGAGGGACTAGCGGGAGTTCCCGAGCAGTACTTC. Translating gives CASSEGLAGVPEQYF.

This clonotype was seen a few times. The CDR3, as DNA: TGCAGTGCGTCAGGGGATAGCAATCAGCCCCAGCATTTT. Translated, it gives CSASGDSNQPQHF. J is TRBJ1-5 and V is TRBV20-1, with a tentative D call TRBD1 (6 bases). Between the trimmed V and J ends, which lost 6 bases and 0 bases, there was a span of 9 bases. The CDR3 loop spans 13 amino acids. Germline V gene data show CDR1 as DFQATT and CDR2 as SNEGSKA (reference sequence).

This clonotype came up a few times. The CDR3 loop is CASSLGTSGSNTGELFF. The CDR3 DNA reads as TGCGCCAGCAGCTTAGGGACTAGCGGGTCGAACACCGGGGAGCTGTTTTTT. The chain combines TRBV5-1 with TRBJ2-2; TRBD2 matches 12 bases. The germline gives CDR1 SGHRS, CDR2 YFSETQ. With 2 bases clipped from V and 0 bases from J, the junction kept 2 bases outside the gene matches. The CDR3 totals 17 residues. The complete variable domain, with remaining parts taken from reference TRBV5-1 and TRBJ2-2, reads KAGVTQTPRYLIKTRGQQVTLSCSPISGHRSVSWYQQTPGQGLQFLFEYFSETQRNKGNFPGRFSGRQFSNSRSEMNVSTLELGDSALYLCASSLGTSGSNTGELFFGEGSRLTVL.

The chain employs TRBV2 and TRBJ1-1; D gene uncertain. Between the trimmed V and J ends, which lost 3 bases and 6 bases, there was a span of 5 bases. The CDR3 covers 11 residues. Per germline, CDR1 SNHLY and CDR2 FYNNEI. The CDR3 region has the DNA TGTGCCAGCAGTGAGGGTTCTGAAGCTTTCTTT. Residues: CASSEGSEAFF.